In this sample, the clone carrying this TCR beta chain turned up a few times. The antigen is not known. This specimen belongs to a study of early T cells in non-severe SARS-CoV-2 infection. Overall study: The chains were unpaired, and the sequenced material was bulk RNA from unsorted whole blood. Points from the study as a whole: Sequences matched to VDJdb favored anti-spike CD8 responses, while private and CD4 specificities were missed.

Unique molecular identifiers were added to individual cDNA molecules. TCRdb re-analysed the 5' RACE reads in MiXCR, keeping a single row per CDR3 protein. The profile shows fewer than 30,000 distinct CDR3 sequences, around 4.5% of them singletons. The germline gives CDR1 DFQATT, CDR2 SNEGSKA (reference sequence). The trim removed 3 bases at V and 5 bases at J, leaving 6 bases unmatched. The CDR3 contains 13 residues. J is TRBJ2-7 and V is TRBV20-1, with 8 bases matching TRBD1. Sequences were obtained from whole blood. The source of this sequence is an adult who was a healthcare worker with PCR-confirmed SARS-CoV-2 infection or an uninfected control (not recorded which). The CDR3 bases are TGCAGTGCTAGTTGGACAGGGAAAAACGAGCAGTACTTC. It encodes CSASWTGKNEQYF.